This T cell receptor beta chain was observed in a study of cytomegalovirus exposure and HLA in healthy donors. Study-level results: The authors listed 180 or so TCR beta chains as cytomegalovirus-associated. Most TCR sequences were rare, but some public TCRs occurred in many donors. According to a later analysis, donors in an Asian-associated ancestry cluster reportedly had fewer N-insertions than the approximately 730-donor mean.

This clone has a handful of counts. Antigen: not known. Primers for the PCR totalled 60 Vbeta and 13 Jbeta. Libraries were prepared by immunoSEQ multiplex PCR; TCRdb keeps only in-frame clonotypes and omits some of them. The sample lists about 120,000 clones, 77% seen once, with 5.8% in the top ten. The donors (healthy individuals) were bone marrow donors. The clonotype was recovered from a man in his late teens or twenties in good health and CMV-seropositive. Sequenced material: PBMCs.

DNA of the CDR3: TGCGCCAGCAGCCAACTGACAGGGTCAAGAAACATTCAGTACTTC. Protein: CASSQLTGSRNIQYF. This chain uses TRBV4-1 with TRBJ2-4; TRBD1 aligns across 7 bases. CDR1 MGHRA and CDR2 YSYEKL come from the germline V gene. CDR3 length: 15 residues. J was trimmed by 6 bases and V by 2 bases; bases with no gene match: 7.